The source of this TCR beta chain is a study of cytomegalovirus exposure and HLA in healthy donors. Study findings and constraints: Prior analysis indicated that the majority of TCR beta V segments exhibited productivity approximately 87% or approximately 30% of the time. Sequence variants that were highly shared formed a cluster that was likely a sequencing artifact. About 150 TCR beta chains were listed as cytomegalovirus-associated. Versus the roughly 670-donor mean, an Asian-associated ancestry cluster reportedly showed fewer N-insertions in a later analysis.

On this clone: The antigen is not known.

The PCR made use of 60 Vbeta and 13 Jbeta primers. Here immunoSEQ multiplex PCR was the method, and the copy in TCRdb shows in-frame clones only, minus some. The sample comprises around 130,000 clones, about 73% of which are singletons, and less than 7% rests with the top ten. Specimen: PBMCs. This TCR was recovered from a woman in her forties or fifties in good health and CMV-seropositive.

CDR3 nucleotides: TGTGCCAGCAGCTTCTCCGGGACAGGGAGCGTTCGTCAGCCCCAGCATTTT. It yields the protein CASSFSGTGSVRQPQHF. This rearrangement joins TRBV7-8 to TRBJ1-5; 9 bases line up with TRBD1. V lost 3 bases and J lost 6; bases outside the gene matches: 12. The CDR3 length is 17 residues. Germline-derived CDR1 and CDR2 are SGHVS and FQNEAQ.